The clone carrying this T cell receptor beta chain was observed a handful of times. This sample stems from a study of blood T cell repertoires in COVID-19. Looking at the study overall: The United States, Italy and Spain provided the acute and convalescent COVID-19 samples.

The CDR3 length is 15 residues. The V gene end was trimmed by 4 bases and the J gene end by 9 bases; junction bases not matched to a gene: 6. The germline gives CDR1 SGHRS, CDR2 YFSETQ. Participants were aged roughly 18 to 89 years from approximately 23 US areas. TCRdb's copy holds only in-frame clones and misses some; the assay was immunoSEQ multiplex PCR. The table includes 430,000 or so clones, around nine tenths detected once. The V call is TRBV5-1, the J call TRBJ2-1; 14 bases fit TRBD2. The sequence was collected from a woman in her forties who had recovered from COVID-19. The specimen sequenced was PBMCs or T cells enriched from blood (not recorded which). The CDR3 loop is CASSGGTSGSTEQFF. The CDR3 region has the DNA TGCGCCAGCAGCGGAGGGACTAGCGGGAGCACTGAGCAGTTCTTC.